The entry below describes one TCR beta chain. This specimen comes from a study of STAT5B mutations in CD4+ large granular lymphocyte leukemia. Study summary: Among healthy controls, a particular HLA allele went with more CDR3 'QG' motifs.

Only in-frame clones appear in the TCRdb table, and some are missing; sequencing was by immunoSEQ multiplex PCR. The table lists 23,000 or so clones, around 72% of them singletons. The V end lost 3 bases, the J end lost 4 bases, and 18 bases lay between the germline ends. This CDR3 comprises 16 residues. Per the germline V gene, CDR1 is KGHSH and CDR2 is LQKENI. The sample taken for sequencing was CD4+ T cells from blood buffy coats. The chain carries TRBV18 and TRBJ1-1; the D gene is possibly TRBD1 (6 bases). The source of this sequence is a human donor in good health. The CDR3 sequence: CASSPSRQIGGTEAFF. CDR3 DNA sequence: TGTGCCAGCTCACCCAGCAGGCAAATAGGGGGCACTGAAGCTTTCTTT.